Described below is a single T cell receptor beta chain sequence and its context. Its target is not known. TCRdb's table, derived via immunoSEQ multiplex PCR, lists solely in-frame clones and lacks some. The sample contains roughly 86,000 clones, approximately 90% of which appear only once. The data stem from a study of OX40 agonist ivuxolimab in advanced cancers. About the research overall: Partial response was recorded in three patients: one hepatocellular carcinoma and two cutaneous melanoma cases. Findings and caveats of the study: Expanded peripheral T-cell antigen specificity went undetermined. Compared with CD4+, CD8+ T cells on average had more expanded clones.

Germline loops: CDR1 LNHNV, CDR2 YYDKDF (reference sequence). V was shortened by 0 bases and J by 2 bases, with 12 bases between the two germline ends. The CDR3 spans 16 residues. The chain combines TRBV15 with TRBJ2-3, with D perhaps matching TRBD2 (5 bases). The input for sequencing was CD4+ or CD8+ T cells sorted from blood, taken in a trial of the OX40 agonist ivuxolimab. The sequence was obtained from an adult with an advanced solid tumor such as melanoma, head and neck, liver or kidney cancer. The chain's CDR3 is CATSRDRGLPTDTQYF. In nucleotides, the CDR3 is TGTGCCACCAGCAGAGATCGGGGTCTCCCCACAGATACGCAGTATTTT.